This T cell receptor beta chain comes out of a study of blood T cells in healthy people across ages. Study-wide results and caveats: Estimated diversity, derived from one million T cells, was regarded as an underestimate. Higher diversity and more naive CD4+ cells were features of long-lived donors, compared to aged donors.

The V gene lost 2 bases and the J gene lost 6 bases, with 5 bases spanning the gap. The germline CDR1 and CDR2 sequences are GTSNPN and SVGIG (reference sequence). This CDR3 spans 11 amino acids. A J-beta primer mix and a sample-barcoded 5' primer were used in a second PCR of roughly 6 to 11 cycles. TCRdb called the 5' RACE reads again in MiXCR, with one record for every CDR3 protein. The sample carries 1.5 million to 2 million distinct CDR3 sequences, about 30% recorded once. They isolated at least 6.5 million PBMCs from each sample. Every sample gave at least 5 micrograms of total RNA when it was extracted. The sample holds a few counts of this clonotype. The antigen remains unidentified.

The source of this sequence is a woman aged 30 to 39 in good health. The chain couples TRBV30 to TRBJ2-1; D uncertain. The sample comprised blood. For the CDR3, the DNA is TGTGCCTGGAGTTCGGTCAATGAGCAGTTCTTC. This sequence encodes CAWSSVNEQFF.